This T cell receptor beta chain was retrieved from a study of shared clonotypes between healthy human individuals. Sorted subsets were amplified in replicate PCRs using 200 ng DNA, tens of thousands of T cell genomes. Assay used: immunoSEQ multiplex PCR; TCRdb lists only in-frame clones, some missing. The sample includes 1.4 million to 1.5 million clones, around 97% of them seen just once. General observations from the study: The study found lower generation probabilities in non-shared clonotypes than in those shared by all four donors. Clonotype sharing among donors was expected to depend on sequencing depth.

V dropped 0 bases and J dropped 3 bases, with 9 bases sitting between them. This CDR3 spans 14 amino acids. CDR1 and CDR2 from the germline V gene are SGHRS and YFSETQ. As regards this clone: The antigen is undetermined.

Donors were healthy HIV-negative adults without recent acute infections or vaccinations. Source material: naive CD4+ T cells sorted from blood. Described subset: CD45RA+ positively selected. The V and J genes are TRBV5-1 and TRBJ2-5; D is uncertain. This TCR was sampled from a man between 25 and 39 years old in good health. In DNA, the CDR3 is TGCGCCAGCAGCTTGGCCACAAGAGAAGAGACCCAGTACTTC. Its protein product is CASSLATREETQYF.